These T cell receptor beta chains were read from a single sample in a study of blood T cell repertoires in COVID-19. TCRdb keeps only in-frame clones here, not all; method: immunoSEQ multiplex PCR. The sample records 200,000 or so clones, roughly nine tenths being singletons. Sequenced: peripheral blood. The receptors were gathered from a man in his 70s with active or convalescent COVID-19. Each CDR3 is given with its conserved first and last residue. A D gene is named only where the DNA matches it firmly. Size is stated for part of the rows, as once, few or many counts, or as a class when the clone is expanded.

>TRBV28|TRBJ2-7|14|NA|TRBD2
CASSSLAGAYEQYF
TGTGCCAGCAGTTCGTTAGCGGGTGCCTACGAGCAGTACTTC
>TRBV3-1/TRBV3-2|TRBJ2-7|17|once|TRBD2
CASSQAMLAGGSYEQYF
TGTGCCAGCAGCCAAGCGATGCTAGCGGGAGGGTCCTACGAGCAGTACTTC
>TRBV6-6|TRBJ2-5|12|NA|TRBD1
CASGTGQETQYF
TGTGCCAGCGGGACAGGGCAAGAGACCCAGTACTTC
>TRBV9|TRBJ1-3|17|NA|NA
CASSVGFWGRSGNTIYF
TGTGCCAGCAGCGTAGGTTTTTGGGGGCGCTCTGGAAACACCATATATTTT
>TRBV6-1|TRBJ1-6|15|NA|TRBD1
CASSESRDSGSPLHF
TGTGCCAGCAGTGAAAGCAGGGACAGCGGTTCACCCCTCCACTTT
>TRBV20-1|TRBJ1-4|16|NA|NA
CSASPWTAATNEKLFF
TGCAGTGCTAGTCCCTGGACAGCCGCAACTAATGAAAAACTGTTTTTT
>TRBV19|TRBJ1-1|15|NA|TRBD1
CASSFQQGTGAEAFF
TGTGCCAGTAGTTTCCAACAGGGGACAGGGGCTGAAGCTTTCTTT
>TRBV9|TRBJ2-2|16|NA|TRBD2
CASSATSGRNTGELFF
TGTGCCAGCAGCGCGACGAGCGGGAGAAACACCGGGGAGCTGTTTTTT
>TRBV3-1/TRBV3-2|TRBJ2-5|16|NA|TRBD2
CASSQEIASGPETQYF
TGTGCCAGCAGCCAAGAAATCGCTAGCGGTCCCGAGACCCAGTACTTC
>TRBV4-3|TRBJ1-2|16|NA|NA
CASSQRGGASGYGYTF
TGCGCCAGCAGCCAACGGGGCGGGGCGTCGGGCTATGGCTACACCTTC
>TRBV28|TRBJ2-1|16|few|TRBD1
CASSSSGTGSYNEQFF
TGTGCCAGCAGTTCCTCCGGGACAGGCTCCTACAATGAGCAGTTCTTC
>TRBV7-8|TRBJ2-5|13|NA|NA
CASQTENQETQYF
TGTGCCAGTCAAACGGAGAATCAAGAGACCCAGTACTTC
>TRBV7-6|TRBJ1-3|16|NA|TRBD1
CASSLVSTGTGNTIYF
TGTGCCAGCAGCTTAGTGTCGACAGGGACTGGAAACACCATATATTTT
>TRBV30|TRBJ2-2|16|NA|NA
CAWRYAGQRNTGELFF
TGTGCCTGGAGGTATGCTGGGCAGAGGAACACCGGGGAGCTGTTTTTT
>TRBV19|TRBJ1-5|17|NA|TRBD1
CASSDRDRGLSNQPQHF
TGTGCCAGTAGTGACCGGGACAGGGGACTTAGCAATCAGCCCCAGCATTTT
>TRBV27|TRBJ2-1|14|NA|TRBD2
CASSGLAGGGEQFF
TGTGCCAGCAGTGGACTAGCGGGAGGGGGTGAGCAGTTCTTC
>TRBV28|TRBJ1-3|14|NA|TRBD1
CASSFEGQGNTIYF
TGTGCCAGCAGTTTTGAGGGACAGGGAAACACCATATATTTT
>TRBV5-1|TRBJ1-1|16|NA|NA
CASSLELVAGNTEAFF
TGCGCCAGCAGCTTGGAACTTGTGGCGGGCAACACTGAAGCTTTCTTT
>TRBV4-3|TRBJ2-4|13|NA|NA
CASSQERGNIQYF
TGCGCCAGCAGCCAAGAAAGGGGGAACATTCAGTACTTC
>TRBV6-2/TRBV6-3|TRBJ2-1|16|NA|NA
CASSKSGGPSYNEQFF
TGTGCCAGCAGTAAGAGTGGGGGCCCCTCCTACAATGAGCAGTTCTTC
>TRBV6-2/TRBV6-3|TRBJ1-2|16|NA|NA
CASSYALGRLNYGYTF
TGTGCCAGCAGTTATGCTCTCGGCAGGCTGAACTATGGCTACACCTTC
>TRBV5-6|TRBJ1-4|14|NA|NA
CASSLGEGGEKLFF
TGTGCCAGCAGCTTGGGAGAGGGTGGTGAAAAACTGTTTTTT
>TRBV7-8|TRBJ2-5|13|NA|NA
CASKRGTAETQYF
TGTGCCAGCAAAAGGGGGACGGCAGAGACCCAGTACTTC
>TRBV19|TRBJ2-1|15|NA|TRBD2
CASSRTSDSYNEQFF
TGTGCCAGTAGTAGGACTAGCGACTCCTACAATGAGCAGTTCTTC
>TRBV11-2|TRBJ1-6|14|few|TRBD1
CASSFQGDNSPLHF
TGTGCCAGCAGCTTCCAGGGGGATAATTCACCCCTCCACTTT
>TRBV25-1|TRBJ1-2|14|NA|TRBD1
CASSGQGANYGYTF
TGTGCCAGCAGTGGACAGGGGGCTAACTATGGCTACACCTTC
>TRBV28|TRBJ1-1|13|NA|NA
CATSGAVDTEAFF
TGTGCCACCTCAGGGGCGGTTGACACTGAAGCTTTCTTT
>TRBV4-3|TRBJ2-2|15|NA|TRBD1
CASSQDRGLGGELFF
TGCGCCAGCAGCCAAGACAGGGGGCTAGGGGGGGAGCTGTTTTTT
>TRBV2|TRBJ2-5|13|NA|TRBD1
CASRAGGEETQYF
TGTGCCAGCAGGGCAGGGGGAGAAGAGACCCAGTACTTC
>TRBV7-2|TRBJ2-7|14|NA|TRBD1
CASTGTGGPYEQYF
TGTGCCAGCACCGGGACAGGGGGCCCCTACGAGCAGTACTTC
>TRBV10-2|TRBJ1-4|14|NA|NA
CASSDLGGNEKLFF
TGCGCCAGCAGTGATTTAGGGGGTAACGAAAAACTGTTTTTT
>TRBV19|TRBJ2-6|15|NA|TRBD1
CASSQGASGANVLTF
TGTGCCAGTAGCCAGGGGGCTTCTGGGGCCAACGTCCTGACTTTC
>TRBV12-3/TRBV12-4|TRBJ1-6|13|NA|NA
CASTFGLNSPLHF
TGTGCCAGCACCTTCGGACTGAATTCACCCCTCCACTTT
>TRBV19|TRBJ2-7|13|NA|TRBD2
CATSGGSTYEQYF
TGTGCCACTAGCGGGGGTAGCACCTACGAGCAGTACTTC
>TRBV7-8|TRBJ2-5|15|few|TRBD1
CASSLSGTGRETQYF
TGTGCCAGCAGCCTGTCCGGGACAGGACGAGAGACCCAGTACTTC
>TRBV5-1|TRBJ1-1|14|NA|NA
CASSFLGANTEAFF
TGCGCCAGCAGCTTCCTGGGGGCCAACACTGAAGCTTTCTTT
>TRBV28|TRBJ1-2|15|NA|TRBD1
CASSPQDRVGYGYTF
TGTGCCAGCAGTCCACAAGACAGGGTGGGTTATGGCTACACCTTC
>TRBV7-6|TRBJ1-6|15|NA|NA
CASSPTPSYNSPLHF
TGTGCCAGCAGCCCCACCCCGAGTTATAATTCACCCCTCCACTTT
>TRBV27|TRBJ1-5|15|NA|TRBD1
CASSKTGQEAQPQHF
TGTGCCAGTTCAAAGACAGGGCAGGAGGCTCAGCCCCAGCATTTT
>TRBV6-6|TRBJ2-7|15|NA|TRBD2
CASSYSPSGTYEQYF
TGTGCCAGCAGTTACTCTCCCAGCGGGACGTACGAGCAGTACTTC
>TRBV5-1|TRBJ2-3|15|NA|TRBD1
CASSNDRGGSDTQYF
TGCGCCAGCAGCAACGACAGGGGTGGATCAGATACGCAGTATTTT
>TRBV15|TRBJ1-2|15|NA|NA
CATSRDRVSGYGYTF
TGTGCCACCAGCAGAGACCGGGTATCTGGTTATGGCTACACCTTC
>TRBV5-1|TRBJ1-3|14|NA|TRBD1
CASRGDSQGNTIYF
TGCGCCAGCAGGGGGGACAGCCAAGGAAACACCATATATTTT
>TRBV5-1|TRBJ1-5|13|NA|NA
CASSLAFDQPQHF
TGCGCCAGCAGCTTGGCCTTTGATCAGCCCCAGCATTTT
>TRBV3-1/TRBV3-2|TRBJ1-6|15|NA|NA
CASRSWSAYNSPLHF
TGTGCCTCCCGTTCGTGGTCGGCCTATAATTCACCCCTCCACTTT